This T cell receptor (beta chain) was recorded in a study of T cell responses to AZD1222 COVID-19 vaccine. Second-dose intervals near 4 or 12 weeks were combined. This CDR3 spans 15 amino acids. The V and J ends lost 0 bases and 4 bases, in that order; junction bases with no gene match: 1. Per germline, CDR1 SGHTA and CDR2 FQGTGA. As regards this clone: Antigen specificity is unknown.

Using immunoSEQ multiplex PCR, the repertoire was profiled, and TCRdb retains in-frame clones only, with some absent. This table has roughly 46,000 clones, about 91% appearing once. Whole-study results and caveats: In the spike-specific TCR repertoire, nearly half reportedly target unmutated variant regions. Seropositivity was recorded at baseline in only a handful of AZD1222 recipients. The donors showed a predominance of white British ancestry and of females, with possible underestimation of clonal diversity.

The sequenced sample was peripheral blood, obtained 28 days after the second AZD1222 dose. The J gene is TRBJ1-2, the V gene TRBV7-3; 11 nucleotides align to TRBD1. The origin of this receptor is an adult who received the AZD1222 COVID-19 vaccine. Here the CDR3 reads CASSLTGTGGYGYTF. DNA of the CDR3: TGTGCCAGCAGCTTAACTGGGACAGGGGGCTATGGCTACACCTTC. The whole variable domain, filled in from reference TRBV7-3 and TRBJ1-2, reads GAGVSQTPSNKVTEKGKYVELRCDPISGHTALYWYRQSLGQGPEFLIYFQGTGAADDSGLPNDRFFAVRPEGSVSTLKIQRTERGDSAVYLCASSLTGTGGYGYTFGSGTRLTVV.